Listed below are T cell receptor beta chains from one sample, sequenced in a study of Graves' ophthalmopathy and Graves' hyperthyroidism. TCRdb ran MiXCR on the multiplex PCR reads and lists one entry per CDR3 protein. The sample lists about 620,000 distinct CDR3 sequences, roughly 20% occurring once. The sample consisted of peripheral blood. Every receptor here comes from a woman younger than 35 with stable Graves' hyperthyroidism. Some clones in this sample may be carry-over from other donors' samples. Each CDR3 is given with its conserved first and last residue. The order of the fields is clone size, V gene, D gene, J gene, CDR3 DNA, CDR3 protein. A D gene is named only where the DNA matches it firmly. Clone size is stated in some rows and not others, as once, few, many or a class when expanded.

few	TRBV30	-	TRBJ1-3	-	CAWSVHLQGAPSGNTIYF
many	TRBV30	-	TRBJ1-2	TGTGCCTGGAGTGTTACAGGTGGGGCCTATGGCTACACCTTC	CAWSVTGGAYGYTF
many	TRBV24-1	TRBD1	TRBJ2-5	TGTGCCACCAGTGATTCCCCCGAGACAGGGATAGAGACCCAGTACTTC	CATSDSPETGIETQYF
few	TRBV6-1	TRBD1	TRBJ1-3	TGTGCCAGCAGCGACCAGGGGGCGCGTTCTGGAAACACCATATATTTT	CASSDQGARSGNTIYF
-	TRBV5-1	-	TRBJ2-7	TGCGCCAGCAGCCGTGATTTGCTTGTCGAGCAGTACTTC	CASSRDLLVEQYF
many	TRBV20-1	TRBD1	TRBJ1-1	TGCAGTGCTAGAAACAGGGGGCTGAACACTGAAGCTTTCTTT	CSARNRGLNTEAFF
few	TRBV12-3/TRBV12-4	-	TRBJ1-2	TGTGCCAGCAGTTTAGACAGGCTGATCGGCTACACCTTC	CASSLDRLIGYTF
few	TRBV11-2	-	TRBJ2-2	TGTGCCAGCAGCATCGGACAGACCACCGGGGAGCTGTTTTTT	CASSIGQTTGELFF
-	TRBV19	-	TRBJ2-5	TGTGCCAGTAGTATGGCCCGAGTTACTTCCGAGACCCAGTACTTC	CASSMARVTSETQYF
many	TRBV2	TRBD1	TRBJ1-5	TGTGCCAGCAGGGACCGATCCACAGGGGGCCTTGATCAGCCCCAGCATTTT	CASRDRSTGGLDQPQHF
many	TRBV11-2	-	TRBJ2-2	TGTGCCAGCAGCTTAGTAGGAGCGAACACCGGGGAGCTGTTTTTT	CASSLVGANTGELFF